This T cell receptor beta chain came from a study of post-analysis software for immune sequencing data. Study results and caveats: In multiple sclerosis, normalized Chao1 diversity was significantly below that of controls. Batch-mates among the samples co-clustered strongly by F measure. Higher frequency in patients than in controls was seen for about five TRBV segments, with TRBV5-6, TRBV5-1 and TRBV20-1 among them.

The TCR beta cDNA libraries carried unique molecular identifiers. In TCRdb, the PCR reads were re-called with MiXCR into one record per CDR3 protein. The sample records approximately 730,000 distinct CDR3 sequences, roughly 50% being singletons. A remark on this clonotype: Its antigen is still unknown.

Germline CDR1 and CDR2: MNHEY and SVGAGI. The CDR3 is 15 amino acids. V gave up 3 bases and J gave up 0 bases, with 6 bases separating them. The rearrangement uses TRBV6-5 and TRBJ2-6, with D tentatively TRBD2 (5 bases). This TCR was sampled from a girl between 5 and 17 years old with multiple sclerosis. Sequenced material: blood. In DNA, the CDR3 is TGTGCCAGCAGTTATGGGAGCTCTGGGGCCAACGTCCTGACTTTC. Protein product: CASSYGSSGANVLTF.